This T cell receptor beta chain was recovered during a study of cytomegalovirus exposure and HLA in healthy donors. About the study: Early release data held 80 million to 100 million unique TCRs from HLA-typed donors. The study's findings and limits: Accurate prediction of HLA-A and HLA-B alleles (for most subjects) was reportedly achieved from TCR beta sequences.

This clone was seen only a few times. No antigen is known for it. Primers included in the PCR were 60 Vbeta and 13 Jbeta primers. The repertoire was sequenced with immunoSEQ multiplex PCR; TCRdb's copy has only in-frame clones and lacks some. The sample comprises 55,000 or so clones, approximately 80% of which are singletons, and roughly 1.4% rests with the top ten. Germline V gene sequence: CDR1 SGHDT, CDR2 YYEEEE. There are 14 residues in the CDR3. Unmatched junction bases numbered 8, after V lost 4 bases and J lost 4 bases. The sequenced material came from PBMCs. This receptor was obtained from a female donor in good health and CMV-seronegative. The chain recombines TRBV5-6 with TRBJ2-7; 7 bases match TRBD2. CDR3 in DNA: TGTGCCAGCAGCCTCGGACTAGGGGAGTACGAGCAGTACTTC. Its translation is CASSLGLGEYEQYF.